The 10 T cell receptor beta chains reported below all come from one sample, sequenced in a study of T-cell memory formation after mild COVID-19. TCRdb redid the calling of the 5' RACE reads with MiXCR, one entry per CDR3 protein. The data show fewer than 150,000 distinct CDR3 sequences, less than 6.5% seen once. Specimen: PBMCs or a T cell subset sorted from them (not recorded which). Every receptor here comes from an adult woman who had mild COVID-19 (a few samples of this study predate the infection). Cell type and time point are not known.

This clonotype turned up a few times. This sequence joins TRBV29-1 and TRBJ2-1; TRBD2 matches at 15 bases. Per germline, CDR1 SQVTM and CDR2 ANQGSEA. The CDR3 runs 15 residues. V shed 8 bases, J shed 4 bases, and the junction held 6 bases outside the gene matches. The CDR3 nucleotides read TGCAGCCCATGGGGACTAGCGGGGGGTTACAATGAGCAGTTCTTC. Translation gives CSPWGLAGGYNEQFF.

This clonotype turned up a few times. The genes are TRBV2 and TRBJ1-1; possible D gene TRBD1, 5 bases. The germline V gene has CDR1 SNHLY and CDR2 FYNNEI. The ends were cut back, 7 bases at V and 5 bases at J, with 14 bases in the middle. This CDR3 is built from 13 residues. The CDR3, as DNA: TGTGCCAGCACCCACTCGGGGGGAACTGAAGCTTTCTTT. The encoded protein is CASTHSGGTEAFF. Using reference TRBV2 and TRBJ1-1 for the parts outside the CDR3, the full variable domain is EPEVTQTPSHQVTQMGQEVILRCVPISNHLYFYWYRQILGQKVEFLVSFYNNEISEKSEIFDDQFSVERPDGSNFTLKIRSTKLEDSAMYFCASTHSGGTEAFFGQGTRLTVV.

This clonotype occurred many times. The chain couples TRBV20-1 to TRBJ2-1, with TRBD2 matching 8 bases. The J segment lost 9 bases and the V segment lost 6 bases, leaving 1 base of the junction unmatched. CDR1 is DFQATT, CDR2 SNEGSKA, per germline (reference sequence). The CDR3 spans 10 residues. CDR3 loop: CSAGGGEQFF. In nucleotides, the CDR3 is TGCAGTGCCGGGGGGGGTGAGCAGTTCTTC.

This chain joins TRBV7-2 and TRBJ2-7; 14 bases line up with TRBD2. With V trimmed by 5 bases and J by 3 bases, 6 bases remained unmatched. The CDR3 is made up of 16 amino acids. The germline V gene encodes CDR1 SGHTA and CDR2 FQGNSA. The CDR3 loop reads CASSPYGTSGGYEQYF. In DNA, the CDR3 is TGTGCCAGCAGCCCCTACGGGACTAGCGGGGGCTACGAGCAGTACTTC.

This rearrangement joins TRBV5-1 to TRBJ1-6; D remains unclear. The V gene's germline CDR1 is SGHRS and CDR2 YFSETQ. The CDR3 is made up of 15 amino acids. The germline V and J ends were trimmed by 4 bases and 7 bases, with 15 bases remaining between them. Written as DNA, the CDR3 is TGCGCCAGCAGCCTCGACCTCCTGGAGAATTCACCCCTCCACTTT. This gives the protein CASSLDLLENSPLHF.

This chain joins TRBV7-9 and TRBJ2-3, with D perhaps matching TRBD1 (5 bases). Per germline, CDR1 SEHNR and CDR2 FQNEAQ (reference sequence). This CDR3 spans 15 amino acids. Trimming removed 3 bases from V and 0 bases from J, with 10 bases in between. The CDR3 here is CASSFGQGSTDTQYF. CDR3 sequence (DNA): TGTGCCAGCAGCTTTGGCCAGGGAAGCACAGATACGCAGTATTTT.

There are many counts of this clonotype. This chain uses TRBV11-2 with TRBJ2-3, with D possibly TRBD2 on 6 matching bases. V dropped 6 bases and J dropped 3 bases, with 13 bases sitting between them. The CDR3 is 14 residues long. Per germline, CDR1 SGHAT and CDR2 FQNNGV. CDR3 coding DNA: TGTGCCAGCAGGCAGACTAGTGGGACAGATACGCAGTATTTT. Translating it yields CASRQTSGTDTQYF.

This sequence joins TRBV14 and TRBJ2-1; D gene uncertain. CDR3 size: 13 residues. V dropped 2 bases and J dropped 10 bases, with 12 bases sitting between them. CDR1 is SGHDN, CDR2 FVKESK, per germline. In DNA, the CDR3 is TGTGCCAGCAGCCAATTCGGGCCCGCGGAGCAGTTCTTC. Amino acids: CASSQFGPAEQFF.

This clonotype showed up just a few times. The chain couples TRBV9 to TRBJ2-3, with D perhaps assigned TRBD1 or TRBD2 (5 bases each). The CDR3 is 14 amino acids. V was cut by 4 bases and J by 6 bases, with 15 bases left in between. Germline V gene data show CDR1 as SGDLS and CDR2 as YYNGEE. The CDR3 bases are TGTGCCAGCAGCCCCGGGACCCCGCCGGATACGCAGTATTTT. Translation: CASSPGTPPDTQYF.

The V gene is TRBV20-1, the J gene TRBJ2-3; D gene ambiguous. Germline-derived CDR1 and CDR2 are DFQATT and SNEGSKA (reference sequence). V was clipped by 5 bases and J by 1 base, with 13 bases between them. This CDR3 is built from 14 residues. DNA for the CDR3: TGCAGTGCTCGGGCTCACCCGGGCACAGATACGCAGTATTTT. It specifies CSARAHPGTDTQYF.